Following are 31 T cell receptor beta chains from one sample sequenced in a study of graft-versus-host responses after intestinal transplantation (TCRdb year 2021). No antigen has been assigned to these receptors. What this sample's time point label stands for: cells obtained before transplantation from donor or recipient. The receptor library was made with the immunoSEQ multiplex PCR assay. The table was pulled from immuneACCESS by TCRdb, which kept in-frame rearrangements only. Such tables lose some clones; where checked, under half of the loss comes from unresolved V genes, and the rest has no known cause. The sample contains 90,000 to 130,000 clones, around 94% of them found a single time. The ten largest clones add up to 0.9% to 1.5% of the sample. The specimen comprised unstimulated CD8+ T cells sorted from spleen or lymph node cells, sampled before transplant. The receptors stem from a human donor who was the organ donor for an intestinal transplant.

This clone was recorded only once. CDR3 loop: CASSLRLGRYEQYF. DNA for the CDR3: TGTGCCAGCAGTTTGCGGTTAGGGCGCTACGAGCAGTACTTC. The rearrangement links TRBV27 to TRBJ2-7, with unresolved D. CDR3 size: 14 residues. Germline CDR1 MNHEY, CDR2 SMNVEV (reference sequence). V was pared by 3 bases and J by 3 bases, with 12 bases between.

The gene calls are TRBV2 and TRBJ2-7, with 10 bases identical to TRBD1. V lost 4 bases, J lost 3 bases, and 9 bases stayed unmatched. The CDR3 is 16 residues long. The V gene's germline CDR1 is SNHLY and CDR2 FYNNEI. DNA for the CDR3: TGTGCCAGCAGTGGGGAACGGGACAGGGGCTTCTACGAGCAGTACTTC. Protein: CASSGERDRGFYEQYF.

This clone is a singleton in its sample. This chain connects TRBV10-3 to TRBJ2-1; tentative D call: TRBD2 (5 bases). Trimming removed 6 bases from V and 7 bases from J, with 16 bases in between. The CDR3 sequence is 14 residues long. Germline values: CDR1 ENHRY, CDR2 SYGVKD. CDR3 in DNA: TGTGCCATCAGGGCTGGGTGGGAGAAAAATGAGCAGTTCTTC. Translation: CAIRAGWEKNEQFF.

The J gene is TRBJ2-1, the V gene TRBV11-2; 10 bases align to TRBD2. V trimming: 6 bases; J trimming: 6 bases; junction bases outside the gene matches: 11. The CDR3 consists of 16 residues. Germline V gene data show CDR1 as SGHAT and CDR2 as FQNNGV. Here the CDR3 DNA reads TGTGCCAGCAGTTTCACCGGGACTAGCGTAACCAATGAGCAGTTCTTC. This codes for CASSFTGTSVTNEQFF.

The V and J genes are TRBV20-1 and TRBJ2-5; the D is unclear. Germline V gives CDR1 DFQATT, CDR2 SNEGSKA (reference sequence). CDR3 length: 10 residues. In nucleotides, the CDR3 is TGCAGCGGTAAACGAGAGACCCAGTACTTC. Encoded protein: CSGKRETQYF.

J is TRBJ2-7 and V is TRBV10-2; 10 bases line up with TRBD1. The CDR3 loop spans 18 amino acids. Per the germline V gene, CDR1 is WSHSY and CDR2 is SAAADI. V lost 6 bases, J lost 6 bases, and 20 bases stayed unmatched. The CDR3 spells CASSPGQGEAPLMGEQYF. DNA of the CDR3: TGCGCCAGCAGCCCTGGACAGGGGGAAGCACCCCTTATGGGCGAGCAGTACTTC.

The chain joins TRBV5-5 to TRBJ2-7; D not certain. CDR1 SGHKS and CDR2 YYEKEE come from the germline V gene (reference sequence). The germline V and J ends were trimmed by 0 bases and 3 bases, with 1 base remaining between them. There are 11 residues in the CDR3. CDR3 sequence reads: CASSLGYEQYF. CDR3 nucleotide sequence: TGTGCCAGCAGCTTGGGCTACGAGCAGTACTTC.

CDR3 sequence reads: CASSEDPGSYEQYF. DNA of the CDR3: TGTGCCAGCAGTGAAGATCCGGGCTCCTACGAGCAGTACTTC. The rearrangement uses TRBV2 and TRBJ2-7; the D is unclear. V was pared by 1 base and J by 0 bases, with 7 bases between. Germline V gene sequence: CDR1 SNHLY, CDR2 FYNNEI. This CDR3 contains 14 residues.

The CDR3 DNA reads TGTGCCAGCAGCGCGGAGGGAGCGGGTTGGTACGAGCAGTACTTC. Translated, it gives CASSAEGAGWYEQYF. The rearrangement links TRBV7-6 to TRBJ2-7; the D gene is possibly TRBD2 (6 bases). Trimming cost V 5 bases and J 4 bases, with 18 bases left between them. The CDR3 runs to 15 residues. In germline, CDR1 is SGHVS, CDR2 FNYEAQ.

J is TRBJ2-1 and V is TRBV12-5, with D maybe TRBD1 (5 bases). The CDR3 loop spans 13 amino acids. The V gene lost 1 base and the J gene lost 6 bases, with 7 bases spanning the gap. CDR1 LGHNT and CDR2 FRNRAP come from the germline V gene. The DNA for the CDR3 is TGTGCTAGTGGTTTGGGGGGCGTCAATGAGCAGTTCTTC. Its translation: CASGLGGVNEQFF.

The V and J genes are TRBV4-3 and TRBJ1-1; D uncertain. V lost 4 bases and J lost 4, with 13 bases in between. Per germline, CDR1 LGHNA and CDR2 YSLEER. The CDR3 length is 14 residues. The CDR3 here is CASSPAQWGTEAFF. In nucleotides, the CDR3 is TGCGCCAGCAGCCCTGCGCAGTGGGGCACTGAAGCTTTCTTT.

The rearrangement joins TRBV9 to TRBJ2-3, with D uncertain. The germline V gene encodes CDR1 SGDLS and CDR2 YYNGEE. CDR3 length equals 17 residues. The V end was cut by 4 bases, the J end by 4 bases, with 22 bases between. CDR3 region: CASSPRRAPRGADTQYF. CDR3 in DNA: TGTGCCAGCAGCCCTCGTCGGGCACCTCGAGGTGCAGATACGCAGTATTTT.

The genes are TRBV4-1 and TRBJ1-4; D might be TRBD1 (5 bases). The CDR3 loop spans 18 amino acids. Between the trimmed V and J ends, which lost 3 bases and 4 bases, there was a span of 21 bases. CDR1 MGHRA and CDR2 YSYEKL come from the germline V gene. CDR3 nucleotide sequence: TGCGCCAGCAGCCATAAAAGCCTGACAGCCTCTAGTAATGAAAAACTGTTTTTT. Translating gives CASSHKSLTASSNEKLFF.

The chain recombines TRBV19 with TRBJ2-5; D gene ambiguous. The J call may be in error: the DNA end matches TRBJ2-7 better. The CDR3 covers 15 residues. The germline CDR1 and CDR2 sequences are LNHDA and SQIVND (reference sequence). The CDR3 DNA reads TGTGCCACCAGATCTGCGGAGCAGGTTCCCTACGAGCAGTACTTC. Its translation is CATRSAEQVPYEQYF.

The V call is TRBV30, the J call TRBJ1-1; D unclear. Trimming left V 3 bases short and J 3 bases short, with 11 bases between. The CDR3 spans 13 residues. Germline-derived CDR1 and CDR2 are GTSNPN and SVGIG (reference sequence). CDR3 sequence (DNA): TGTGCCTGGAGGATATCCGGGGACACTGAAGCTTTCTTT. Amino acid sequence: CAWRISGDTEAFF.

The CDR3 spells CASSLGGGGVKETQYF. In nucleotides, the CDR3 is TGCGCCAGCAGCTTGGGTGGAGGGGGCGTGAAAGAGACCCAGTACTTC. The chain carries TRBV5-1 and TRBJ2-5, with a tentative D call TRBD1 (7 bases). Trimming took 0 bases from V and 3 from J, leaving 15 bases between them. Germline values: CDR1 SGHRS, CDR2 YFSETQ. The CDR3 has 16 amino acids.

The rearrangement links TRBV20-1 to TRBJ1-2, with TRBD1 as a possible D gene (5 bases). The CDR3 runs to 11 residues. In germline, CDR1 is DFQATT, CDR2 SNEGSKA (reference sequence). The CDR3 loop is CSIRDSYGYTF. CDR3 nucleotide sequence: TGCAGCATTCGAGACAGCTATGGCTACACCTTC.

This clone was detected only a few times. CDR3 in amino acids: CASSEWEASSGNTIYF. CDR3 coding DNA: TGTGCCAGCAGTGAGTGGGAGGCAAGCTCTGGAAACACCATATATTTT. The chain links TRBV6-4 to TRBJ1-3; D is undetermined. CDR1 MRHNA and CDR2 SNTAGT come from the germline V gene. This CDR3 has 16 residues. V lost 3 bases and J 0 bases, leaving 12 bases between the germline ends.

The rearrangement joins TRBV27 to TRBJ2-3; 13 nucleotides match TRBD2. The trim removed 5 bases at V and 6 bases at J, leaving 5 bases unmatched. The CDR3 has 15 residues. Germline V gives CDR1 MNHEY, CDR2 SMNVEV (reference sequence). CDR3 bases: TGTGCCAGCAGTCAAGGACTAGCGGGAGTGGATACGCAGTATTTT. Protein product: CASSQGLAGVDTQYF.

The rearrangement links TRBV10-2 to TRBJ2-1, with 8 bases that match TRBD2. Germline V CDR1 and CDR2: WSHSY, SAAADI. CDR3 length: 16 amino acids. V lost 2 bases and J lost 6; bases outside the gene matches: 9. The CDR3 here is CASSEGAGALGNEQFF. The CDR3 region has the DNA TGCGCCAGCAGTGAGGGAGCGGGAGCACTCGGCAATGAGCAGTTCTTC.

The V call is TRBV4-1, the J call TRBJ2-5; D possibly corresponds to TRBD2 (6 bases). The germline CDR1 and CDR2 sequences are MGHRA and YSYEKL. Trimming left V 0 bases short and J 7 bases short, with 27 bases between. This CDR3 contains 19 residues. CDR3 residues: CASSQEPPGGPAGAGTQYF. The DNA of the CDR3 is TGCGCCAGCAGCCAAGAACCCCCCGGGGGACCCGCTGGGGCGGGGACCCAGTACTTC.

Details on this clone: Other DNA sequences in this specimen translate into the identical CDR3. This rearrangement joins TRBV30 to TRBJ1-1; 7 bases align to TRBD1. The trim removed 2 bases at V and 1 base at J, leaving 1 base unmatched. Germline V CDR1 and CDR2: GTSNPN, SVGIG (reference sequence). There are 13 residues in the CDR3. CDR3 region: CAWSRTGNTEAFF. CDR3 DNA sequence: TGTGCCTGGAGTAGGACAGGGAACACTGAAGCTTTCTTT. The entire variable domain, with the rest obtained from reference TRBV30 and TRBJ1-1, is as follows: SQTIHQWPATLVQPVGSPLSLECTVEGTSNPNLYWYRQAAGRGLQLLFYSVGIGQISSEVPQNLSASRPQDRQFILSSKKLLLSDSGFYLCAWSRTGNTEAFFGQGTRLTVV.

This clone was detected only once. The chain has TRBV2 and TRBJ1-5; 7 bases line up with TRBD1. Germline V gene sequence: CDR1 SNHLY, CDR2 FYNNEI. Losses at the gene ends were 8 bases for V and 7 bases for J; bases not matched to a gene: 8. This CDR3 spans 13 amino acids. The DNA for the CDR3 is TGTGCCAGCCGGCGCGGGACAGACCAGCCCCAGCATTTT. Its translation is CASRRGTDQPQHF.

The CDR3 sequence is CASSQEGPGDQPQHF. The CDR3 bases are TGCGCCAGCAGCCAAGAGGGGCCAGGGGATCAGCCCCAGCATTTT. J is TRBJ1-5 and V is TRBV4-1, with D maybe TRBD1 (6 bases). Germline CDR1 reads MGHRA; CDR2 reads YSYEKL. The germline V and J ends were trimmed by 0 bases and 5 bases, with 11 bases remaining between them. The CDR3 is 15 residues long.

J is TRBJ2-1 and V is TRBV9, with D tentatively TRBD1 (5 bases). The CDR3 runs to 18 residues. Germline lookup yields CDR1 SGDLS and CDR2 YYNGEE. Trimming cost V 0 bases and J 0 bases, with 16 bases left between them. CDR3 protein: CASSVAVPGRHSYNEQFF. The DNA of the CDR3 is TGTGCCAGCAGCGTAGCGGTCCCAGGGCGACACTCCTACAATGAGCAGTTCTTC.

The chain uses TRBV10-2 and TRBJ2-7; D not certain. V lost 0 bases and J lost 12, with 12 bases in between. Germline-derived CDR1 and CDR2 are WSHSY and SAAADI. This CDR3 contains 12 residues. In DNA form, the CDR3 reads TGCGCCAGCAGTGAGTCGACTCAAGGGCTGTACTTC. Protein sequence: CASSESTQGLYF.

This rearrangement joins TRBV18 to TRBJ2-3, with a weak D call TRBD1 (5 bases). Germline CDR1 reads KGHSH; CDR2 reads LQKENI. V shed 2 bases and J shed 2 bases, with 11 bases lying between them. This CDR3 is built from 15 residues. The CDR3 DNA reads as TGTGCCAGCTCACCAGCAGGGCTTACCACAGATACGCAGTATTTT. It is translated as CASSPAGLTTDTQYF.

V is TRBV7-8 and J is TRBJ2-7; 11 nucleotides match TRBD2. After removal of 4 bases from V and 4 bases from J, the junction contained 9 bases not matched to a gene. CDR1 is SGHVS and CDR2 is FQNEAQ in the germline V gene. The CDR3 is 16 amino acids. In DNA form, the CDR3 reads TGTGCCAGCAGCTCCCACGAGACTAGCGGGACGTACGAGCAGTACTTC. Protein sequence: CASSSHETSGTYEQYF.

V gene TRBV4-1 combines with J gene TRBJ2-7; 7 bases align to TRBD2. The CDR3 loop spans 14 amino acids. The V gene end was trimmed by 0 bases and the J gene end by 6 bases; junction bases not matched to a gene: 5. The germline V gene encodes CDR1 MGHRA and CDR2 YSYEKL. The CDR3 is CASSQEGGASEQYF. CDR3 nucleotide sequence: TGCGCCAGCAGCCAAGAGGGAGGGGCGAGCGAGCAGTACTTC.

In its sample, this clone was seen once. The V call is TRBV9, the J call TRBJ2-1, with a possible D match to TRBD2 (5 bases). Trimming shortened V by 0 bases and J by 2 bases, and 9 bases separated the two germline ends. The CDR3 consists of 15 residues. Per the germline V gene, CDR1 is SGDLS and CDR2 is YYNGEE. The CDR3 DNA reads TGTGCCAGCAGCGTAGAGGGAGTGGCCTACAATGAGCAGTTCTTC. Translation gives CASSVEGVAYNEQFF.

This clone was recorded only once. The V gene is TRBV27, the J gene TRBJ1-1; 7 bases map to TRBD1. This CDR3 has 14 residues. Germline CDR1 is MNHEY and CDR2 is SMNVEV (reference sequence). V was clipped by 5 bases and J by 3 bases; unmatched bases: 6. The CDR3 DNA follows: TGTGCCAGCAGTCGAGTCGGGACAGACACTGAAGCTTTCTTT. Amino acid sequence: CASSRVGTDTEAFF.